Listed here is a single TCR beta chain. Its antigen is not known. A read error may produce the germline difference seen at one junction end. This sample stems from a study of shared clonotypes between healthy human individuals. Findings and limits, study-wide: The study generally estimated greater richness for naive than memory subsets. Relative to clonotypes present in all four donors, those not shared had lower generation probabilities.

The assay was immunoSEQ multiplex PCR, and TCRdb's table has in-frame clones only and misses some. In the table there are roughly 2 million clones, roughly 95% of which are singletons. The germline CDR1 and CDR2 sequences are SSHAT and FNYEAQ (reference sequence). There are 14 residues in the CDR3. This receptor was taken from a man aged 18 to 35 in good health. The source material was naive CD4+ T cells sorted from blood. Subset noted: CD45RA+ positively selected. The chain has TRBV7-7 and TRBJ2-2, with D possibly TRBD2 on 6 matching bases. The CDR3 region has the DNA TGTGCTAGCAGCCGTAGCGGTAACACCGGGGAGCTGTTTTTT. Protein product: CASSRSGNTGELFF.